This is a list of T cell receptor beta chains from one sample in a study of somatic mutations in cytotoxic T cells in rheumatoid arthritis. Repertoires were generated with immunoSEQ multiplex PCR, while TCRdb's copy carries only in-frame clones and drops some. The table has approximately 30,000 clones, 75% to 90% seen once. Sequenced input: CD8+ T cells sorted from blood. The receptors originated from an adult with rheumatoid arthritis. CDR3s include the opening cysteine and the closing phenylalanine or tryptophan. A D gene is named only where the DNA matches it firmly. Clone size is stated in some rows and not others, as once, few, many or a class when expanded.

V gene	clone size	D gene	J gene	CDR3 DNA	CDR3 protein
TRBV29-1	-	TRBD2	TRBJ2-7	TGCAGCGTTGTACCCCGCGGGAGCTCCTACGAGCAGTACTTC	CSVVPRGSSYEQYF
TRBV4-2	few	TRBD2	TRBJ2-3	TGTGCCAGCAGCCAAGATAGAGGACTAGGGCCAGATACGCAGTATTTT	CASSQDRGLGPDTQYF
TRBV14	few	-	TRBJ2-7	TGTGCCAGCAGCCCCTCGGTCAGGGGTGGCGAGCAGTACTTC	CASSPSVRGGEQYF
TRBV5-4	few	TRBD1	TRBJ2-1	TGTGCCAGCAGTTCCGGGACAGGAGGCTACAATGAGCAGTTCTTC	CASSSGTGGYNEQFF
TRBV7-9	-	-	TRBJ1-4	TGTGCCAGCAGCTCAGCGGACAACCCAAATGAAAAACTGTTTTTT	CASSSADNPNEKLFF
TRBV6-1	medium-sized	TRBD1	TRBJ1-3	TGTGCCAGCACGACAGGGGCCGACTCTGGAAACACCATATATTTT	CASTTGADSGNTIYF
TRBV5-6	-	TRBD1	TRBJ1-1	TGTGCCAGCAGCTTGGTGACAGGGGAAGGGGCTTTCTTT	CASSLVTGEGAFF
TRBV27	-	TRBD1	TRBJ1-1	TGTGCCAGCAGTTTATCGGGGACAGGGGGCACTGAAGCTTTCTTT	CASSLSGTGGTEAFF
TRBV30	-	-	TRBJ2-1	TGTGCGTGGAATGAGCAGTTCTTC	CAWNEQFF
TRBV9	-	-	TRBJ1-1	TGTGCCAGCAGCGTAGTTGGGGACACTGAAGCTTTCTTT	CASSVVGDTEAFF
TRBV10-3	-	-	TRBJ1-2	TGTGCCATCAGTGAACCGGGACGGGGGGTCTATGGCTACACCTTC	CAISEPGRGVYGYTF
TRBV7-9	-	-	TRBJ2-5	TGTGCCAGCAGCTTAGCGGCCCGGCACCGCGGCGGGGAGACCCAGTACTTC	CASSLAARHRGGETQYF
TRBV27	medium-sized	-	TRBJ1-2	TGTGCCAGCAGGAAGGGGCGCGACTATGGCTACACCTTC	CASRKGRDYGYTF
TRBV6-1	-	-	TRBJ1-4	TGTGCCAGCACTCCTTGGAGGGGCCAGGCGCTGTTTTTT	CASTPWRGQALFF